These 15 T cell receptor beta chains originate from one sample sequenced in a study of blood T cell repertoires in COVID-19. Sequencing used immunoSEQ multiplex PCR; TCRdb keeps in-frame clones, though not all of them. Among about 330,000 clones listed, roughly nine tenths were seen once. Sequenced input: PBMCs or T cells enriched from blood (not recorded which). These receptors were collected from a woman in her thirties who had recovered from COVID-19.

The chain links TRBV10-3 to TRBJ1-1, with 8 nucleotides matching TRBD1. The CDR3 is made up of 14 amino acids. The trim removed 6 bases at V and 4 bases at J, leaving 7 bases unmatched. The V gene's germline CDR1 is ENHRY and CDR2 SYGVKD. CDR3 protein: CAIRRQGTGTEAFF. CDR3 DNA sequence: TGTGCCATCAGACGGCAGGGGACAGGCACTGAAGCTTTCTTT.

The chain couples TRBV4-1 to TRBJ2-3; no clear D gene. Trimming removed 2 bases at V and 6 bases at J, with 9 bases between. This CDR3 has 13 amino acids. CDR1 is MGHRA and CDR2 is YSYEKL in the germline V gene. The CDR3 DNA is TGCGCCAGCAGCCAAACAATGTCGGATACGCAGTATTTT. Its translation: CASSQTMSDTQYF.

The chain combines TRBV3-1 (or the pseudogene TRBV3-2) with TRBJ2-1; 7 bases match TRBD2. Germline V gene lookup returns CDR1 LGHDT and CDR2 YNNKEL (reference sequence). CDR3 size: 14 residues. Unmatched junction bases numbered 9, after V lost 4 bases and J lost 9 bases. CDR3 in DNA: TGTGCCAGCAGCCGGGACTACAGGATCCCTGAGCAGTTCTTC. This codes for CASSRDYRIPEQFF.

CDR3 region: CASSEWTRWAFF. CDR3 sequence (DNA): TGTGCCAGCAGTGAGTGGACACGATGGGCTTTCTTT. The rearrangement links TRBV6-1 to TRBJ1-1, with a weak D call TRBD1 (5 bases). V was pared by 3 bases and J by 11 bases, with 13 bases between. The germline CDR1 and CDR2 sequences are MNHNS and SASEGT. The CDR3 contains 12 residues.

In DNA form, the CDR3 reads TGTGCCAGCAGTTTAGGGGGGCATGGCTACACCTTC. Translating gives CASSLGGHGYTF. The chain carries TRBV12-3 or TRBV12-4 and TRBJ1-2; possibly TRBD1 for D (6 bases). Trimming took 1 base from V and 6 from J, leaving 6 bases between them. CDR3 length: 12 residues.

This chain connects TRBV6-5 to TRBJ2-2, with a tentative D call TRBD2 (6 bases). This CDR3 has 14 residues. The V end lost 7 bases, the J end lost 4 bases, and 13 bases lay between the germline ends. The germline V gene encodes CDR1 MNHEY and CDR2 SVGAGI. DNA of the CDR3: TGTGCCAGCAAGATCGGGAGCATCACCGGGGAGCTGTTTTTT. This codes for CASKIGSITGELFF.

The chain combines TRBV2 with TRBJ1-1; D possibly corresponds to TRBD1 (6 bases). The CDR3 totals 14 residues. Germline V lookup: CDR1 SNHLY, CDR2 FYNNEI. The germline V and J ends were trimmed by 5 bases and 4 bases, with 14 bases remaining between them. The CDR3 region has the DNA TGTGCCAGCAGTTCCGGGACAAGGACCACTGAAGCTTTCTTT. Translation: CASSSGTRTTEAFF.

In regard to this clone: The germline gene is not matched at one end of the junction; a read error may be the cause. The V call is TRBV29-1, the J call TRBJ2-3, with TRBD2 matching over 12 bases. Germline assignment: CDR1 SQVTM and CDR2 ANQGSEA. CDR3 size: 15 residues. CDR3 in amino acids: CSVEGLAGSTDTQYF. In nucleotides, the CDR3 is TGCAGCGTGGAAGGACTAGCGGGGAGCACAGATACGCAGTATTTT.

The chain employs TRBV24-1 and TRBJ2-3; the D is unclear. Germline V lookup: CDR1 KGHDR, CDR2 SFDVKD. The CDR3 loop spans 12 amino acids. The V end lost 2 bases, the J end lost 5 bases, and 4 bases lay between the germline ends. The CDR3 here is CATSDWRDTQYF. In nucleotides, the CDR3 is TGTGCCACCAGTGATTGGAGAGATACGCAGTATTTT.

This clone was seen a few times. The chain joins TRBV28 to TRBJ2-7; 9 nucleotides align to TRBD1. The CDR3 sequence is 15 residues long. The V segment lost 4 bases and the J segment 1 base; nucleotides outside the gene matches: 5. Germline values: CDR1 MDHEN, CDR2 SYDVKM. As DNA, the CDR3 is TGTGCCAGCAGTTCCGACAGGGGGGCATCCTACGAGCAGTACTTC. Its translation: CASSSDRGASYEQYF.

This chain connects TRBV10-3 to TRBJ1-1, with 7 bases matching TRBD1. The trim removed 4 bases at V and 4 bases at J, leaving 6 bases unmatched. Germline assignment: CDR1 ENHRY and CDR2 SYGVKD. The CDR3 has 14 residues. The CDR3 nucleotides are TGTGCCATCAGTGGGGCAAACAGGGGCACTGAAGCTTTCTTT. As protein: CAISGANRGTEAFF.

The chain carries TRBV28 and TRBJ1-5, with D uncertain. Germline CDR1 reads MDHEN; CDR2 reads SYDVKM. V was shortened by 3 bases and J by 6 bases, with 6 bases between the two germline ends. This CDR3 is built from 12 residues. CDR3 amino acids: CASSFTGQPQHF. The CDR3 DNA follows: TGTGCCAGCAGTTTTACGGGTCAGCCCCAGCATTTT.

V is TRBV11-1 and J is TRBJ2-2; tentative D call: TRBD1 (5 bases). The CDR3 spans 13 residues. V lost 10 bases and J 6 bases, leaving 15 bases between the germline ends. CDR1 SGHAT and CDR2 FQDESV come from the germline V gene (reference sequence). The CDR3 loop is CATQAGLSGELFF. In nucleotides, the CDR3 is TGTGCCACCCAGGCAGGGCTTTCCGGGGAGCTGTTTTTT.

The V and J genes are TRBV18 and TRBJ2-3, with 8 bases lining up with TRBD2. This CDR3 has 16 residues. V shed 8 bases, J shed 4 bases, and the junction held 14 bases outside the gene matches. Germline CDR1 reads KGHSH; CDR2 reads LQKENI. CDR3 sequence reads: CASPLGPTGGPDTQYF. In nucleotides, the CDR3 is TGTGCCAGCCCCTTGGGGCCGACGGGAGGGCCAGATACGCAGTATTTT. The full variable domain, rest sourced from reference TRBV18 and TRBJ2-3, is NAGVMQNPRHLVRRRGQEARLRCSPMKGHSHVYWYRQLPEEGLKFMVYLQKENIIDESGMPKERFSAEFPKEGPSILRIQQVVRGDSAAYFCASPLGPTGGPDTQYFGPGTRLTVL.

Only a few counts were recorded for this clone. This rearrangement joins TRBV7-9 to TRBJ2-7; no reliable D call. The CDR3 is 12 amino acids. Per germline, CDR1 SEHNR and CDR2 FQNEAQ (reference sequence). Trimming stripped 4 bases from V and 3 bases from J, with 7 bases between. The CDR3 protein is CASSSVVYEQYF. DNA of the CDR3: TGTGCCAGCAGCTCTGTTGTCTACGAGCAGTACTTC.